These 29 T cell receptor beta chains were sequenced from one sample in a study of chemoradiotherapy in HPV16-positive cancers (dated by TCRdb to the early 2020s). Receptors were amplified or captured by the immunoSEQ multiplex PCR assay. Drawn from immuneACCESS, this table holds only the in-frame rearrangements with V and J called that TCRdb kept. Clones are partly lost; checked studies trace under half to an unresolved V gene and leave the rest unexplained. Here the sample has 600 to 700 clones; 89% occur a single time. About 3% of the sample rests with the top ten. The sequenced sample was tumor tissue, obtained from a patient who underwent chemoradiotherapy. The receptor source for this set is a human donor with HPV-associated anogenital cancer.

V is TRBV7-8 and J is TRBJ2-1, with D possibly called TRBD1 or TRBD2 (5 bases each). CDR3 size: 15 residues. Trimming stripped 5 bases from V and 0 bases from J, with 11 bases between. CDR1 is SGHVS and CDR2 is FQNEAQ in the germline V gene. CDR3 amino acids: CASSPKGSSYNEQFF. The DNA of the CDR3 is TGTGCCAGCAGCCCCAAGGGGAGCTCCTACAATGAGCAGTTCTTC.

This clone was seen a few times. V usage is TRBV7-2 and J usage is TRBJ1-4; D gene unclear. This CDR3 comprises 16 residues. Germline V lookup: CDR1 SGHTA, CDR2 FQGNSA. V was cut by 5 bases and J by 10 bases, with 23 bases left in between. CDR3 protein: CASSPTGGHGGRKLFF. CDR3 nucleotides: TGTGCCAGCAGCCCAACTGGAGGGCACGGTGGTAGAAAACTGTTTTTT.

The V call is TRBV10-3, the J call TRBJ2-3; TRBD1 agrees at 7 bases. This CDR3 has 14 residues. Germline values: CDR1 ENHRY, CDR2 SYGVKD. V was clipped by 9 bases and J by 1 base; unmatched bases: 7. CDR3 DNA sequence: TGTGCCATTTACTCCGGACAGGGCACAGATACGCAGTATTTT. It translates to CAIYSGQGTDTQYF.

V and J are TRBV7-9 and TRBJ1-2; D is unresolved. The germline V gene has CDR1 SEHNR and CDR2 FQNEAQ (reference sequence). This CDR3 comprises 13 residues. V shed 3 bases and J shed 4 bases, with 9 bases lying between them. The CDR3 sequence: CASSLGGAYGYTF. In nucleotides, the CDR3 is TGTGCCAGCAGCTTGGGCGGCGCCTATGGCTACACCTTC.

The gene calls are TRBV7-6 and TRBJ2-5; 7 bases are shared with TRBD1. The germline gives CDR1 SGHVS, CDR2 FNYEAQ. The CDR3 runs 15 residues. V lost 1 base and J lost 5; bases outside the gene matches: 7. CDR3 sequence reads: CASSLGGGQAETQYF. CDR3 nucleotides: TGTGCCAGCAGCTTAGGAGGGGGCCAGGCTGAGACCCAGTACTTC.

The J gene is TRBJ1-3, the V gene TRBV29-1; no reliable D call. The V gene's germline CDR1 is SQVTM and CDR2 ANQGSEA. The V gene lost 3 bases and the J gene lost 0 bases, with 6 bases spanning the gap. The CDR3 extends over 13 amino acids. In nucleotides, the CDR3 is TGCAGCGTTGACGGGGACTCTGGAAACACCATATATTTT. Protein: CSVDGDSGNTIYF.

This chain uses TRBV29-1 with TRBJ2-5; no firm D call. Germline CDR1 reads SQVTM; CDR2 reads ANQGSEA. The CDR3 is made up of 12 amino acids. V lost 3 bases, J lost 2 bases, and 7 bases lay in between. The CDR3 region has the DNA TGCAGCGTTGATGCACAGCAAGAGACCCAGTACTTC. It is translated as CSVDAQQETQYF.

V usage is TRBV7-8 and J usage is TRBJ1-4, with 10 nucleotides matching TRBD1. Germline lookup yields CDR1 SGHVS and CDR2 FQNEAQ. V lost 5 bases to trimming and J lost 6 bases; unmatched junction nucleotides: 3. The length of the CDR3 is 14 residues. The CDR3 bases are TGTGCCAGCAGCATCGGGACAGGGGATGAAAAACTGTTTTTT. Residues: CASSIGTGDEKLFF.

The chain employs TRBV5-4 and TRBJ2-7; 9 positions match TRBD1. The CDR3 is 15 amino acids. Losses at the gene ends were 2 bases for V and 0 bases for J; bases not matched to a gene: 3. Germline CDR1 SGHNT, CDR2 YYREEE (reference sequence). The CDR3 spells CASSLGQGLSYEQYF. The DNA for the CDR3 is TGTGCCAGCAGCTTAGGACAGGGGCTCTCCTACGAGCAGTACTTC.

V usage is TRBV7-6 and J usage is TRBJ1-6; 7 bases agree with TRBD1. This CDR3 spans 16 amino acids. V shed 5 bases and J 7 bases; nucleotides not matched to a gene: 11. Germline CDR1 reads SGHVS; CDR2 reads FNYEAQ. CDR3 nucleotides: TGTGCCAGCAGCCCTTACAGGGGCGCAGGGAATTCACCCCTCCACTTT. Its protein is CASSPYRGAGNSPLHF.

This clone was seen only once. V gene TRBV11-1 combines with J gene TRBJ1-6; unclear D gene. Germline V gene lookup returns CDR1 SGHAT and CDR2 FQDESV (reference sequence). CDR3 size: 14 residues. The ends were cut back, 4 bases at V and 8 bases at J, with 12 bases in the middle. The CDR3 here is CASSSVGNHSPLHF. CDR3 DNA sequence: TGTGCCAGCAGCTCCGTGGGGAATCATTCACCCCTCCACTTT. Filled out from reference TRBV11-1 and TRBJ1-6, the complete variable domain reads EAEVAQSPRYKITEKSQAVAFWCDPISGHATLYWYRQILGQGPELLVQFQDESVVDDSQLPKDRFSAERLKGVDSTLKIQPAELGDSAMYLCASSSVGNHSPLHFGNGTRLTVT.

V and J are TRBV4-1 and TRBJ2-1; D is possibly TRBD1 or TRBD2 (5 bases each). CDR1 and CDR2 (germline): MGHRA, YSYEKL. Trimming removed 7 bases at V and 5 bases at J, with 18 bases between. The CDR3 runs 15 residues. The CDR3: CASNLAPGPNNEQFF. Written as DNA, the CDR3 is TGCGCCAGCAACCTAGCACCGGGACCAAACAATGAGCAGTTCTTC.

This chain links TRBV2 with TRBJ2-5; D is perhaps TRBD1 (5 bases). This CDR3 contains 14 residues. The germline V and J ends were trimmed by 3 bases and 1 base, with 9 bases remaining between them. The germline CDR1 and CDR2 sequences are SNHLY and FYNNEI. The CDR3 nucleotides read TGTGCCAGCAGTGAGGGGCGTATCCAAGAGACCCAGTACTTC. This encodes CASSEGRIQETQYF.

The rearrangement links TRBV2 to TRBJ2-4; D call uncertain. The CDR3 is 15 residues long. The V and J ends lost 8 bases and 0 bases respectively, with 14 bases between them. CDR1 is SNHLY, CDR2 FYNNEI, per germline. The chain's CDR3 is CASFPDARAKNIQYF. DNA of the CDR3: TGTGCCAGCTTTCCGGACGCAAGAGCCAAAAACATTCAGTACTTC.

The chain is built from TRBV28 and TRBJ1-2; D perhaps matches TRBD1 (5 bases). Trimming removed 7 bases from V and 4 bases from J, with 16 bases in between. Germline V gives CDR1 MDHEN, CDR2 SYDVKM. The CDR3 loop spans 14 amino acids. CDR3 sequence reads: CASNAGRYLYGYTF. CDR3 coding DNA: TGTGCCAGCAACGCGGGACGGTACCTCTATGGCTACACCTTC.

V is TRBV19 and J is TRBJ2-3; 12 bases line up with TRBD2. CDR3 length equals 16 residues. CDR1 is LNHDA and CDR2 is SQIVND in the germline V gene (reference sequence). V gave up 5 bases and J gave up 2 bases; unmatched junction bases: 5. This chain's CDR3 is CASSPRTSGVTDTQYF. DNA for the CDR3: TGTGCCAGTAGTCCAAGGACTAGCGGGGTCACAGATACGCAGTATTTT.

The CDR3 loop reads CAISSGGTQYF. The DNA for the CDR3 is TGTGCCATCAGTTCAGGGGGGACGCAGTATTTT. The chain recombines TRBV10-3 with TRBJ2-3; possibly TRBD1 for D (7 bases). From germline, CDR1 is ENHRY and CDR2 SYGVKD. The CDR3 runs 11 residues. Trimming cost V 5 bases and J 9 bases, with 9 bases left between them.

For the CDR3, the DNA is TGTGCCAGCAGCTACGGGTACGGGGGTGAGACCCAGTACTTC. Translating gives CASSYGYGGETQYF. The rearrangement uses TRBV5-6 and TRBJ2-5, with a possible D match to TRBD2 (6 bases). The germline CDR1 and CDR2 sequences are SGHDT and YYEEEE. Trimming left V 3 bases short and J 5 bases short, with 14 bases between. CDR3 length: 14 amino acids.

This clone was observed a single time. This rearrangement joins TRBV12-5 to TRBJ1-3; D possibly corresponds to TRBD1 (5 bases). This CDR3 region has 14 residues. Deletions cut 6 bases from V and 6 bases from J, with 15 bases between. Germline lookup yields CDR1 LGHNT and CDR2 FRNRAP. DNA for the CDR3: TGTGCTAGTGGCTCGGAGGGGCGCGTAAACACCATATATTTT. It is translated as CASGSEGRVNTIYF.

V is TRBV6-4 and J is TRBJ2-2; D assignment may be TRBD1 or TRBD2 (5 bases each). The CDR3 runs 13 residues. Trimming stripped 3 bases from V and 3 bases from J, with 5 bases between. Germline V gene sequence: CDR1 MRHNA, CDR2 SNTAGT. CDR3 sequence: CASSEGHTGELFF. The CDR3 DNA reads TGTGCCAGCAGTGAGGGACACACCGGGGAGCTGTTTTTT.

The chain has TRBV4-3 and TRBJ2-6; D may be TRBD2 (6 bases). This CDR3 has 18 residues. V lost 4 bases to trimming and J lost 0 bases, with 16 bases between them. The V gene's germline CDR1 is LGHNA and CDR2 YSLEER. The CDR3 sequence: CASSPMTATSSGANVLTF. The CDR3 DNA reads TGCGCCAGCAGCCCCATGACAGCGACTAGCTCTGGGGCCAACGTCCTGACTTTC.

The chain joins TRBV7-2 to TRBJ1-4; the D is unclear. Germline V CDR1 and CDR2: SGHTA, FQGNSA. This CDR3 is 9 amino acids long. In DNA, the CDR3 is TGTGCACCGGATGAAAAACTGTTTTTT. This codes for CAPDEKLFF.

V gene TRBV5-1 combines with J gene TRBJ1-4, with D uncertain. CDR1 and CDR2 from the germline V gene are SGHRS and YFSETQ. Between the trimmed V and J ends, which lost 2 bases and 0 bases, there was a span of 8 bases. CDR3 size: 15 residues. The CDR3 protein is CASSFGFATNEKLFF. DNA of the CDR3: TGCGCCAGCAGCTTCGGGTTTGCAACTAATGAAAAACTGTTTTTT.

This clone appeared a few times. The CDR3: CASSAAIHYEQYF. In nucleotides, the CDR3 is TGTGCCAGCTCCGCAGCCATACACTACGAGCAGTACTTC. This chain uses TRBV18 with TRBJ2-7; D gene unclear. The germline gives CDR1 KGHSH, CDR2 LQKENI. The CDR3 length is 13 residues. Trimming removed 6 bases from V and 3 bases from J, with 12 bases in between.

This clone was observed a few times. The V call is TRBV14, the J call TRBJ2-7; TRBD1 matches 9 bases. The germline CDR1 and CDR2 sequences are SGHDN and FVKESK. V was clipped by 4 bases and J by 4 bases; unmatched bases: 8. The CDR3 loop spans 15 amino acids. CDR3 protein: CASSRSGTGRYEQYF. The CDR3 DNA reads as TGTGCCAGCAGCCGCTCCGGGACAGGGCGGTACGAGCAGTACTTC.

CDR3 sequence: CASSQHNLEGNIQYF. The CDR3 DNA follows: TGTGCCAGCAGCCAGCACAACCTCGAGGGAAACATTCAGTACTTC. The genes are TRBV14 and TRBJ2-4; D might be TRBD2 (5 bases). CDR1 and CDR2 (germline): SGHDN, FVKESK. This CDR3 contains 15 residues. Trimming cost V 3 bases and J 6 bases, with 15 bases left between them.

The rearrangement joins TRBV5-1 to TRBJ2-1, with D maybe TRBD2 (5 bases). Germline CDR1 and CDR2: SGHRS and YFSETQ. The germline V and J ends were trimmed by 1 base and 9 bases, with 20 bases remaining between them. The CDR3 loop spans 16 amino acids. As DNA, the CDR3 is TGCGCCAGCAGCTTGACAGCGAACCCGGGGAGAGGTGAGCAGTTCTTC. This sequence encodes CASSLTANPGRGEQFF.

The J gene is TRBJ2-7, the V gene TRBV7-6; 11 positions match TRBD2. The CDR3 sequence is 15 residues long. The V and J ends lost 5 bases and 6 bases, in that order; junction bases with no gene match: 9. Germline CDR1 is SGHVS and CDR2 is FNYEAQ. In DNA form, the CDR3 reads TGTGCCAGCAGCCCACTAGCGGGAGCCAACGTCGAGCAGTACTTC. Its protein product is CASSPLAGANVEQYF.

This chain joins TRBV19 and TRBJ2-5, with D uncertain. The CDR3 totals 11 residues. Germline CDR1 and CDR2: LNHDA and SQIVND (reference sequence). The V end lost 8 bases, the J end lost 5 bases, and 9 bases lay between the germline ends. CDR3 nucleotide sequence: TGTGCCAGTGGCAGGTGGGAGACCCAGTACTTC. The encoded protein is CASGRWETQYF. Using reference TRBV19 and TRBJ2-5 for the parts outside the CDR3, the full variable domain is DGGITQSPKYLFRKEGQNVTLSCEQNLNHDAMYWYRQDPGQGLRLIYYSQIVNDFQKGDIAEGYSVSREKKESFPLTVTSAQKNPTAFYLCASGRWETQYFGPGTRLLVL.